Listed below are T cell receptor beta chains from one sample, sequenced in a study of tumor and adjacent non-tumor tissue in lung cancer. TCRdb passed the multiplex PCR reads through MiXCR, listing each CDR3 protein once. The sample contains around 140,000 distinct CDR3 sequences, around 66% of which appear only once. Sequenced input: lung tumor tissue. These receptors all stem from a man aged 60-69 years with small cell lung cancer. CDR3s include the opening cysteine and the closing phenylalanine or tryptophan. A D gene is named only where the DNA matches it firmly. Clone size is not always given. Where it is, it says once, few, many or a class for expanded clones.

j_gene	abundance	d_gene	v_gene	CDR3aa	CDR3nt
TRBJ2-1	NA	TRBD2	TRBV11-2	CARSVLAAYNEQFF	TGTGCCAGGAGCGTCCTAGCGGCCTACAATGAGCAGTTCTTC
TRBJ2-4	once	TRBD2	TRBV11-1	CANCRLPGLAGLAENIQYF	TGTGCCAACTGCCGCCTCCCGGGACTAGCGGGATTAGCCGAAAACATTCAGTATTTC
TRBJ2-3	NA	NA	TRBV20-1	CSANRRDTDTQYF	TGCAGTGCTAACAGACGGGACACGGATACGCAGTATTTT
TRBJ2-3	NA	NA	TRBV29-1	CNVGGQANTDTQYF	TGCAACGTTGGGGGGCAGGCAAATACAGATACGCAGTATTTT
TRBJ2-1	NA	NA	TRBV11-3	CASSLSTAWDPKREQFF	TGTGCCAGCAGCTTAAGTACGGCATGGGACCCAAAGCGGGAGCAGTTCTTC
TRBJ2-1	NA	TRBD2	TRBV5-1	CASYVSSGLDEQFF	TGCGCCAGTTACGTCTCTAGCGGGCTGGATGAGCAGTTCTTC
TRBJ2-1	NA	TRBD2	TRBV20-1	CSVPISGTYNEQFF	TGCAGTGTTCCGATTAGCGGGACCTATAATGAGCAATTCTTC
TRBJ2-6	NA	NA	TRBV5-4	CTNSEWGDGANVLTF	TGTACCAACAGTGAATGGGGGGACGGGGCCAACGTCCTGACTTTC
TRBJ2-5	many	NA	TRBV11-2	CASSSHPRETQYF	TGTGCCAGCAGCTCTCACCCCCGGGAGACCCAGTACTTC
TRBJ2-5	NA	TRBD2	TRBV20-1	CSAREPGLAEFGTQYF	TGCAGTGCTAGGGAACCTGGACTAGCGGAATTCGGGACCCAGTACTTC
TRBJ2-1	NA	TRBD2	TRBV5-4	CASSSSGTWGNNEQFF	TGTGCCAGCAGCTCTAGCGGGACATGGGGGAACAATGAGCAGTTCTTC
TRBJ2-3	NA	NA	TRBV11-2	CASSLALGSLDTQYF	TGTGCCAGCAGCCTGGCGCTAGGAAGCCTAGATACACAGTATTTT
TRBJ2-5	once	TRBD2	TRBV28	CTSSPPGTSETQYF	TGTACCAGCAGTCCCCCCGGGACTAGTGAGACCCAGTACTTC
TRBJ2-3	few	NA	TRBV20-1	CSALFIGDTDTQYF	TGCAGTGCCCTTTTTATTGGGGACACAGATACGCAGTATTTT
TRBJ2-3	NA	TRBD2	TRBV6-5	CASSYRRESTDTQYF	TGTGCCAGCAGTTACAGGCGGGAGTCGACAGATACGCAGTATTTT
TRBJ2-3	NA	TRBD2	TRBV5-1	CTSSSGLAGGTTDTQYF	TGCACCAGCAGCAGCGGACTAGCGGGAGGGACCACAGATACGCAGTATTTT
TRBJ2-3	NA	NA	TRBV11-1	CARSFSGTDTKYF	TGTGCCAGAAGCTTTAGCGGAACAGATACGAAGTATTTT
TRBJ2-3	NA	NA	TRBV13	CASSSSGDMQYF	TGTGCCAGCAGTTCCTCGGGGGATATGCAGTATTTT
TRBJ2-1	few	NA	TRBV13	CASSPRGSGRGDEQFF	TGTGCTAGCAGCCCCCGGGGTAGCGGAAGGGGGGATGAGCAGTTCTTC
TRBJ2-1	NA	NA	TRBV20-1	CSARSALNEQFF	TGCAGTGCTAGGTCTGCTCTTAATGAGCAGTTCTTC
TRBJ2-2	NA	NA	TRBV29-1	CSVVGGAANTGELFF	TGCAGCGTTGTAGGGGGTGCCGCGAACACCGGGGAGCTGTTTTTT
TRBJ1-1	NA	NA	TRBV6-2/TRBV6-3	CVSLLGPIWHTEAFF	TGTGTCAGCCTATTGGGCCCGATATGGCACACTGAAGCTTTCTTT
TRBJ2-4	many	NA	TRBV6-2/TRBV6-3	CASSYGRGNYAKNIQYF	TGTGCCAGCAGTTACGGTCGGGGTAACTACGCCAAAAACATTCAGTACTTC
TRBJ1-6	once	TRBD1	TRBV6-5	CATAKGARRLPLHF	TGTGCCACCGCGAAGGGGGCAAGACGGTTGCCCCTCCACTTT
TRBJ1-2	NA	NA	TRBV10-3	CAIRDIRGANYGYTF	TGTGCCATCCGTGACATAAGGGGCGCCAACTATGGCTACACCTTC
TRBJ2-3	NA	NA	TRBV20-1	CSAGAGGRTDTQYF	TGCAGTGCTGGGGCAGGTGGGCGCACAGATACGCAGTATTTT
TRBJ2-2	many	NA	TRBV11-2	CASSLVAVGELFF	TGTGCCAGCAGCTTAGTGGCAGTCGGGGAGCTGTTTTTT
TRBJ2-1	NA	TRBD2	TRBV11-2	CVSTLGIAGGPWGQFF	TGTGTCAGCACCTTAGGCATAGCGGGAGGGCCCTGGGGGCAGTTCTTC
TRBJ2-5	NA	NA	TRBV11-1	CASNQNRVGETQYF	TGTGCCAGCAACCAAAACAGAGTAGGAGAGACCCAGTACTTC
TRBJ2-7	many	NA	TRBV6-5	CASRTPGTYINLYF	TGTGCCTCCCGAACCCCCGGGACCTATATCAATCTGTACTTC
TRBJ1-1	NA	NA	TRBV5-4	CASSLVRVERTEAFF	TGTGCCAGCAGCTTGGTACGTGTGGAGCGCACTGAAGCTTTCTTT
TRBJ2-3	NA	TRBD1	TRBV11-2	CANSPDRVRSTNTQYF	TGTGCCAACAGCCCGGACAGGGTTCGCTCAACAAATACGCAGTATTTT
TRBJ1-2	NA	NA	TRBV29-1	CSVEDRGFYCYAF	TGCAGCGTTGAAGATCGAGGGTTCTATTGCTACGCCTTC
TRBJ2-1	NA	TRBD2	TRBV11-2	CASSFLTSGKNNEQFF	TGTGCCAGCAGCTTTTTGACTAGCGGGAAGAACAACGAGCAGTTCTTC
TRBJ2-7	many	TRBD1	TRBV24-1	CATSDYRGYEQYF	TGTGCCACCAGTGATTACAGGGGCTACGAGCAGTACTTC
TRBJ2-5	NA	NA	TRBV11-3	CASSSGQQETKYF	TGCGCCAGCAGTTCTGGACAGCAAGAGACCAAGTACTTC
TRBJ2-7	NA	NA	TRBV6-2/TRBV6-3	CASTQAGNSYEQYF	TGTGCCAGCACCCAGGCGGGGAACTCCTACGAGCAGTACTTC
TRBJ1-5	NA	NA	TRBV6-1	CASNRESNQPQHF	TGTGCCAGCAACAGGGAAAGCAATCAGCCCCAGCATTTT
TRBJ1-2	NA	TRBD1	TRBV18	CASSAQGAGYTF	TGTGCCAGCTCAGCACAGGGGGCTGGCTACACCTTC
TRBJ2-1	many	TRBD2	TRBV6-1	CASRPGLAGFDGRFF	TGTGCCAGCAGACCGGGACTAGCGGGATTCGACGGCCGGTTCTTC
TRBJ1-1	NA	NA	TRBV28	CASNLLTEEAFF	TGTGCCAGCAATCTTCTCACAGAAGAAGCTTTCTTT
TRBJ2-2	medium-sized	NA	TRBV4-2	CASSQERGVAAGELFF	TGTGCCAGCAGCCAGGAGAGAGGAGTCGCTGCCGGGGAGCTGTTTTTT
TRBJ1-5	NA	NA	TRBV20-1	CSASRQGGSNQTQHF	TGCAGTGCTAGCAGGCAGGGAGGGAGCAATCAGACCCAGCATTTT
TRBJ1-1	many	NA	TRBV6-5	CASTPRVTVSNTEAFF	TGTGCCAGCACCCCACGGGTCACAGTCTCGAACACTGAAGCTTTCTTT
TRBJ1-3	few	NA	TRBV12-3/TRBV12-4	CASSLHYSGNTIYF	TGTGCCAGCAGTTTGCACTACTCTGGAAACACCATATATTTT
TRBJ2-7	NA	TRBD2	TRBV12-3/TRBV12-4	CASSWRGGSGKGEQYF	TGTGCCAGCAGTTGGCGAGGGGGTAGCGGGAAAGGGGAGCAGTACTTC
TRBJ2-7	NA	TRBD2	TRBV20-1	CSVRVSRREGREQYF	TGCAGTGTTAGAGTTTCTCGACGGGAGGGCCGCGAGCAGTACTTC
TRBJ2-3	few	NA	TRBV29-1	CSLVGNTDTQYF	TGCAGCCTTGTAGGTAACACAGATACGCAGTATTTT
TRBJ1-2	NA	NA	TRBV11-2	CASSSTESYGYIF	TGTGCCAGCAGCTCCACAGAATCCTATGGCTACATCTTC
TRBJ1-2	NA	NA	TRBV29-1	CSAEEGPRGGGYTF	TGCAGCGCTGAGGAAGGGCCTCGGGGTGGGGGCTACACCTTC
TRBJ2-1	NA	NA	TRBV11-2	CASQKQQGDNEQFF	TGTGCCAGTCAGAAGCAACAGGGCGACAATGAGCAGTTCTTC